Below, 11 T cell receptor beta chains from the same sample are listed, as sequenced in a study of T cells in Graves' hyperthyroidism and ophthalmopathy. It was RNA transcripts that yielded the amplified TCR beta CDR3 regions. TCR CDR3 underwent first-round RT-PCR with the HTBI primer set. MiXCR, applied by TCRdb to the multiplex PCR reads, yields one record per CDR3 protein. The sample includes 750,000 to 900,000 distinct CDR3 sequences, 38% of them seen just once. The sample comprised blood. The receptors were gathered from a young man with Graves' hyperthyroidism.

V usage is TRBV15 and J usage is TRBJ1-5; tentative D call: TRBD1 (5 bases). V gave up 6 bases and J gave up 3 bases, with 15 bases separating them. The CDR3 covers 15 residues. The V gene's germline CDR1 is LNHNV and CDR2 YYDKDF (reference sequence). The CDR3 region has the DNA TGTGCCACCAGTGACGGGGGGGGTGACAATCAGCCCCAGCATTTT. This sequence encodes CATSDGGGDNQPQHF.

This clonotype was found many times. The V and J genes are TRBV29-1 and TRBJ2-5; 7 bases are a match to TRBD1. Germline assignment: CDR1 SQVTM and CDR2 ANQGSEA. The CDR3 is 13 residues long. The junction had 9 bases not matched to a gene; V was cut back by 6 bases and J by 5 bases. CDR3 DNA: TGCAGCGTGGAACAGGGGTTTGGTGAGACCCAGTACTTC. Translation gives CSVEQGFGETQYF.

In this sample, this clonotype turned up many times. V gene TRBV29-1 combines with J gene TRBJ2-7, with TRBD1 as a possible D gene (6 bases). This CDR3 comprises 15 residues. Germline V gene data show CDR1 as SQVTM and CDR2 as ANQGSEA. Trimming removed 5 bases from V and 0 bases from J, with 17 bases in between. The CDR3 DNA follows: TGCAGCGTTTCAGGTGCGCAGGGGCCCTCCTACGAGCAGTACTTC. Its protein product is CSVSGAQGPSYEQYF.

As DNA, the CDR3 is TGTGCCAGCAGTTTAGTTGTAGCGGACCAAGAGACCCAGTACTTC. Its protein product is CASSLVVADQETQYF. V is TRBV9 and J is TRBJ2-5; maybe TRBD2 (6 bases). V lost 5 bases and J lost 0, with 14 bases in between. This CDR3 comprises 15 residues. Germline CDR1 reads SGDLS; CDR2 reads YYNGEE.

With regard to this clonotype: An end of the junction differs from the germline gene, which may be a read error. The DNA of the CDR3 is TGTGCCAGCAGCGTAGCGGTCGATCGAGGCTATAGCTACACCTTC. It specifies CASSVAVDRGYSYTF. The chain recombines TRBV9 with TRBJ1-2; D is undetermined. The V gene's germline CDR1 is SGDLS and CDR2 YYNGEE. CDR3 size: 15 residues.

This chain uses TRBV19 with TRBJ2-7, with TRBD2 matching over 10 bases. This CDR3 region has 15 residues. Losses at the gene ends were 3 bases for V and 2 bases for J; bases not matched to a gene: 4. Germline V gene data show CDR1 as LNHDA and CDR2 as SQIVND (reference sequence). As DNA, the CDR3 is TGTGCCAGTAGTATGTCAGCGGGAGGGCCCTACGAGCAGTACTTC. It specifies CASSMSAGGPYEQYF.

The rearrangement joins TRBV2 to TRBJ2-2; no firm D call. The V gene's germline CDR1 is SNHLY and CDR2 FYNNEI. The CDR3 contains 15 residues. V was shortened by 3 bases and J by 4 bases, with 12 bases between the two germline ends. CDR3 in DNA: TGTGCCAGCAGTGATCCAAGGCCTGGCACCGGGGAGCTGTTTTTT. It codes for CASSDPRPGTGELFF. Based on the CDR3 plus reference TRBV2 and TRBJ2-2, the full variable domain is EPEVTQTPSHQVTQMGQEVILRCVPISNHLYFYWYRQILGQKVEFLVSFYNNEISEKSEIFDDQFSVERPDGSNFTLKIRSTKLEDSAMYFCASSDPRPGTGELFFGEGSRLTVL.

This chain links TRBV10-3 with TRBJ1-5; possibly TRBD1 for D (6 bases). V was trimmed by 10 bases and J by 0 bases, leaving 25 bases between them. CDR1 and CDR2 (germline): ENHRY, SYGVKD. The CDR3 has 18 residues. CDR3 sequence reads: CATLGATGGGDSNQPQHF. The CDR3 DNA reads TGTGCCACCCTAGGGGCGACAGGCGGAGGGGATAGCAATCAGCCCCAGCATTTT.

This clonotype was seen more than once but under ten times. The rearrangement uses TRBV2 and TRBJ2-7, with 7 bases fitting TRBD1. With V trimmed by 5 bases and J by 3 bases, 7 bases remained unmatched. The CDR3 runs to 14 residues. CDR1 and CDR2 (germline): SNHLY, FYNNEI. This chain's CDR3 is CASSQRDSNYEQYF. CDR3 coding DNA: TGTGCCAGCAGTCAGAGGGACAGCAACTACGAGCAGTACTTC.

In the case of this clonotype: One junction end does not reproduce the germline sequence, and a read error may be involved. The chain is built from TRBV10-3 and TRBJ2-5; D remains unclear. The CDR3 is made up of 15 amino acids. The germline CDR1 and CDR2 sequences are ENHRY and SYGVKD. The CDR3 loop is CASSQPTDVGETQYF. The CDR3 region has the DNA TGTGCCAGCAGTCAACCCACGGACGTAGGGGAGACCCAGTACTTC.

This chain joins TRBV7-2 and TRBJ2-3; tentative D call: TRBD2 (5 bases). V lost 4 bases and J lost 2, with 13 bases in between. Germline V gives CDR1 SGHTA, CDR2 FQGNSA. The CDR3 has 15 residues. CDR3 in amino acids: CASSSTTRSTDTQYF. Written as DNA, the CDR3 is TGTGCCAGCAGCTCTACAACTAGATCCACAGATACGCAGTATTTT.